This TCR beta chain appears in the sequencing data of a study of T cells after yellow fever vaccination. Study context: Those fractions that held only low numbers of cells were prepared using the SMART-Seq v4 Ultra Low Input RNA kit.

TCRdb reanalysed the 5' RACE reads using MiXCR and keeps one entry per CDR3 protein. The top ten clones hold 15% to 20% of a sample with roughly 330,000 distinct CDR3 sequences, 6.8% of them seen once. Comment on this clonotype: What it recognizes is unknown.

Overall study findings and caveats: Reappearing after the booster were most of the clones from primary vaccination (roughly 96% CD4, around 90% CD8).

The clonotype comes from a man aged 18 to 29 who received the YFV17D yellow fever vaccine. The sample in question was PBMCs, obtained roughly 46 days after the first yellow fever vaccination.

The CDR3: CASQPFGSTDTQYF. CDR3 coding DNA: TGTGCCAGCCAGCCATTCGGGAGCACAGATACGCAGTATTTT. The rearrangement joins TRBV7-2 to TRBJ2-3; D is ambiguous. Trimming left V 8 bases short and J 0 bases short, with 12 bases between. Per the germline V gene, CDR1 is SGHTA and CDR2 is FQGNSA. This CDR3 has 14 amino acids.